These 32 T cell receptor beta chains were sequenced from one sample in a study of shared clonotypes between healthy human individuals. This table comes from immunoSEQ multiplex PCR, and its TCRdb copy is limited to in-frame clones, with some not included. The profile covers 1 million to 1.2 million clones, with 70% to 85% appearing a single time and 0.89% taken by the ten largest. Sequencing used memory CD4+ T cells from PBMCs. Specified subset: CD45RA-negative fraction. These receptors all come from a man between 18 and 29 years old in good health. Some clones in this sample may be carry-over from other donors' samples.

This clone was seen only a few times. The chain has TRBV2 and TRBJ1-1; 7 nucleotides match TRBD1. CDR3 length equals 11 residues. Germline V gene sequence: CDR1 SNHLY, CDR2 FYNNEI. With 5 bases clipped from V and 11 bases from J, the junction kept 5 bases outside the gene matches. The CDR3 region is CASSLGTAAFF. In nucleotides, the CDR3 is TGTGCCAGCAGTTTGGGGACAGCGGCTTTCTTT.

The CDR3 DNA follows: TGTGCCAGCAGCTTTTTCGGTCAGCCCCAGCATTTT. It is translated as CASSFFGQPQHF. The chain carries TRBV5-6 and TRBJ1-5; D gene ambiguous. The germline gives CDR1 SGHDT, CDR2 YYEEEE. The V end lost 2 bases, the J end lost 6 bases, and 6 bases lay between the germline ends. The CDR3 is 12 amino acids.

This clone has at least ten counts. V and J are TRBV10-1 and TRBJ2-3, with TRBD1 matching over 9 bases. Germline assignment: CDR1 WNHNN and CDR2 SYGVQD (reference sequence). This CDR3 has 13 residues. Losses at the gene ends were 8 bases for V and 1 base for J; bases not matched to a gene: 1. Written as DNA, the CDR3 is TGCGCCAGCGGGACAGGGCGCACAGATACGCAGTATTTT. It is translated as CASGTGRTDTQYF.

The chain recombines TRBV7-9 with TRBJ2-7; maybe TRBD2 (5 bases). The CDR3 length is 15 residues. V was trimmed by 3 bases and J by 6 bases, leaving 18 bases between them. Per the germline V gene, CDR1 is SEHNR and CDR2 is FQNEAQ (reference sequence). This chain's CDR3 is CASSFISNPGGEQYF. The CDR3 DNA reads as TGTGCCAGCAGCTTTATTTCGAATCCTGGAGGCGAGCAGTACTTC.

The genes are TRBV5-4 and TRBJ2-5; the D gene is possibly TRBD2 (5 bases). CDR1 and CDR2 from the germline V gene are SGHNT and YYREEE (reference sequence). V was pared by 4 bases and J by 4 bases, with 17 bases between. The CDR3 is 15 amino acids. The CDR3, as DNA: TGTGCCAGCAGCCTAAGTTTTTCGGGGAGAGAGACCCAGTACTTC. This encodes CASSLSFSGRETQYF.

The chain is built from TRBV19 and TRBJ2-2, with D perhaps TRBD2 (6 bases). Germline CDR1 is LNHDA and CDR2 is SQIVND (reference sequence). The germline V and J ends were trimmed by 5 bases and 5 bases, with 15 bases remaining between them. The CDR3 loop spans 15 amino acids. The chain's CDR3 is CASSQDSRGTGELFF. DNA of the CDR3: TGTGCCAGTAGTCAGGATAGCCGGGGGACCGGGGAGCTGTTTTTT.

The chain uses TRBV6-1 and TRBJ2-7; the D is unclear. CDR3 length equals 15 residues. The germline CDR1 and CDR2 sequences are MNHNS and SASEGT. V lost 4 bases to trimming and J lost 7 bases, with 20 bases between them. This chain's CDR3 is CASSGPSDSTVEQYF. Here the CDR3 DNA reads TGTGCCAGCAGTGGCCCTTCAGACTCTACGGTTGAGCAGTACTTC.

This sequence joins TRBV6-5 and TRBJ2-1; D possibly matches TRBD1 or TRBD2 (5 bases each). The germline CDR1 and CDR2 sequences are MNHEY and SVGAGI. CDR3 length: 13 amino acids. The V end was cut by 5 bases, the J end by 9 bases, with 14 bases between. The CDR3 coding sequence is TGTGCCAGCAGTCCACACCCGAGGGGTGAGCAGTTCTTC. Translated, it gives CASSPHPRGEQFF.

The V call is TRBV7-2, the J call TRBJ2-7; 10 bases agree with TRBD2. CDR1 and CDR2 (germline): SGHTA, FQGNSA. J was trimmed by 6 bases and V by 5 bases; bases with no gene match: 7. There are 14 residues in the CDR3. As DNA, the CDR3 is TGTGCCAGCAGCGTCAGCGGGAGGGCCGCCGAGCAGTACTTC. It translates to CASSVSGRAAEQYF.

This clone was counted only a few times. This sequence joins TRBV6-5 and TRBJ2-7; 11 bases are shared with TRBD1. CDR1 is MNHEY, CDR2 SVGAGI, per germline. The CDR3 totals 15 residues. With V trimmed by 2 bases and J by 3 bases, 3 bases remained unmatched. The CDR3 DNA reads TGTGCCAGCAGTTACGCCGGGACAGGGGGCTACGAGCAGTACTTC. It is translated as CASSYAGTGGYEQYF.

There are a few counts of this clone. The rearrangement uses TRBV7-2 and TRBJ2-4; the D gene is possibly TRBD2 (6 bases). Deletions cut 5 bases from V and 7 bases from J, with 9 bases between. The germline V gene encodes CDR1 SGHTA and CDR2 FQGNSA. This CDR3 has 12 residues. The CDR3 reads CASSTGLNIQYF. In DNA form, the CDR3 reads TGTGCCAGCAGCACGGGACTCAACATTCAGTACTTC. The full variable domain, in which reference TRBV7-2 and TRBJ2-4 provide the parts outside the CDR3, is GAGVSQSPSNKVTEKGKDVELRCDPISGHTALYWYRQSLGQGLEFLIYFQGNSAPDKSGLPSDRFSAERTGGSVSTLTIQRTQQEDSAVYLCASSTGLNIQYFGAGTRLSVL.

Only one count was recorded for this clone. The chain joins TRBV30 to TRBJ1-6, with D unresolved. The CDR3 has 13 amino acids. V dropped 4 bases and J dropped 11 bases, with 15 bases sitting between them. Germline V CDR1 and CDR2: GTSNPN, SVGIG (reference sequence). Here the CDR3 DNA reads TGTGCCTGGAAACGAGCGGCGGCGACACCCCTCCACTTT. Its translation: CAWKRAAATPLHF.

The chain carries TRBV30 and TRBJ2-3; 9 nucleotides agree with TRBD2. J lost 0 bases, V lost 3 bases, and 7 bases had no gene match. This CDR3 has 16 residues. Germline V gives CDR1 GTSNPN, CDR2 SVGIG (reference sequence). This chain's CDR3 is CAWRIRGLASTDTQYF. The CDR3 DNA is TGTGCCTGGAGGATCCGCGGACTAGCGAGCACAGATACGCAGTATTTT.

This clone was seen many times. V gene TRBV7-2 combines with J gene TRBJ1-4; D remains unclear. CDR3 length: 13 amino acids. Looked up from germline, CDR1 is SGHTA and CDR2 is FQGNSA. Trimming pared 1 base from V and 3 bases from J, leaving 3 bases between. Here the CDR3 reads CASSLEPNEKLFF. The CDR3 DNA follows: TGTGCCAGCAGCTTAGAGCCTAATGAAAAACTGTTTTTT.

V gene TRBV6-5 combines with J gene TRBJ2-7, with 8 bases aligning to TRBD1. Per the germline V gene, CDR1 is MNHEY and CDR2 is SVGAGI. V was clipped by 3 bases and J by 2 bases; unmatched bases: 9. The CDR3 consists of 16 residues. This chain's CDR3 is CASSYSGQGLTYEQYF. The DNA of the CDR3 is TGTGCCAGCAGTTATTCTGGACAGGGTTTAACCTACGAGCAGTACTTC.

J is TRBJ2-2 and V is TRBV7-8; perhaps TRBD1 as D (5 bases). The CDR3 consists of 15 residues. Trimming shortened V by 5 bases and J by 4 bases, and 14 bases separated the two germline ends. Germline CDR1 reads SGHVS; CDR2 reads FQNEAQ. The CDR3 reads CASSGYRMGTGELFF. Written as DNA, the CDR3 is TGTGCCAGCAGCGGGTACAGGATGGGCACCGGGGAGCTGTTTTTT.

V usage is TRBV28 and J usage is TRBJ2-7; D remains ambiguous. CDR1 is MDHEN, CDR2 SYDVKM, per germline. V dropped 6 bases and J dropped 3 bases, with 12 bases sitting between them. The CDR3 has 13 residues. DNA for the CDR3: TGTGCCAGCAGCTTAACGGCACTCTACGAGCAGTACTTC. Its translation is CASSLTALYEQYF.

This chain joins TRBV5-1 and TRBJ2-1; TRBD1 might be the D (6 bases). Trimming pared 7 bases from V and 3 bases from J, leaving 14 bases between. Germline V gene data show CDR1 as SGHRS and CDR2 as YFSETQ. This CDR3 contains 14 residues. This CDR3 reads CASHKDRSYNEQFF. CDR3 sequence (DNA): TGCGCCAGCCACAAAGACAGGAGCTACAATGAGCAGTTCTTC.

With respect to this clone: The same CDR3 also results from other DNA sequences found in this sample. The chain couples TRBV5-6 to TRBJ2-3, with 12 bases identical to TRBD2. V was pared by 3 bases and J by 6 bases, with 2 bases of the junction left unmatched. Germline values: CDR1 SGHDT, CDR2 YYEEEE. The CDR3 contains 14 residues. The CDR3: CASSSLAGGDTQYF. The CDR3 bases are TGTGCCAGCAGCTCCCTAGCGGGAGGGGATACGCAGTATTTT.

This chain uses TRBV6-6 with TRBJ2-7; perhaps TRBD1 as D (6 bases). V lost 2 bases and J 1 base, leaving 9 bases between the germline ends. The CDR3 consists of 14 residues. Per the germline V gene, CDR1 is MNHNY and CDR2 is SVGAGI (reference sequence). CDR3 sequence: CASSYRRGSYEQYF. In DNA, the CDR3 is TGTGCCAGCAGTTACCGCAGGGGTTCCTACGAGCAGTACTTC.

Written as DNA, the CDR3 is TGCGCCAGCAGACCGGGACAGGGAGGCTACACCTTC. This encodes CASRPGQGGYTF. This chain connects TRBV5-1 to TRBJ1-2; 9 bases line up with TRBD1. Germline CDR1 and CDR2: SGHRS and YFSETQ. The trim removed 5 bases at V and 8 bases at J, leaving 4 bases unmatched. CDR3 length: 12 residues.

This chain joins TRBV28 and TRBJ1-2, with D hard to call. The V gene's germline CDR1 is MDHEN and CDR2 SYDVKM. The CDR3 is 14 residues long. V was shortened by 3 bases and J by 7 bases, with 15 bases between the two germline ends. The DNA of the CDR3 is TGTGCCAGCAGTTTGTCCCGTTCCGGGAGTGGCTACACCTTC. Translated: CASSLSRSGSGYTF.

J is TRBJ2-5 and V is TRBV18; D remains unclear. CDR1 is KGHSH and CDR2 is LQKENI in the germline V gene. CDR3 size: 15 residues. V dropped 0 bases and J dropped 5 bases, with 13 bases sitting between them. The CDR3 coding sequence is TGTGCCAGCTCACCACCAAGGCCAGGAGCCGAGACCCAGTACTTC. Translated, it gives CASSPPRPGAETQYF.

This clone showed up just a few times. The rearrangement uses TRBV5-6 and TRBJ1-2; possible D gene TRBD1, 6 bases. V lost 0 bases to trimming and J lost 14 bases, with 17 bases between them. Germline V gene sequence: CDR1 SGHDT, CDR2 YYEEEE. The CDR3 has 13 amino acids. CDR3 DNA: TGTGCCAGCAGCTTGGGGGGGCAGGGCCTTCGAACCTTC. This codes for CASSLGGQGLRTF.

The chain combines TRBV6-6 with TRBJ1-4; D gene ambiguous. The ends were cut back, 1 base at V and 4 bases at J, with 7 bases in the middle. CDR3 length: 14 residues. The V gene's germline CDR1 is MNHNY and CDR2 SVGAGI (reference sequence). CDR3 in amino acids: CASSYLLGNEKLFF. DNA for the CDR3: TGTGCCAGCAGTTACTTGTTGGGTAATGAAAAACTGTTTTTT.

CDR3 coding DNA: TGTGCCAGTAGCCTAGGTTCCGACAGGGTAGGTCACGAGACCCAGTACTTC. Encoded protein: CASSLGSDRVGHETQYF. The chain combines TRBV19 with TRBJ2-5; 7 nucleotides match TRBD1. This CDR3 has 17 residues. Germline V gives CDR1 LNHDA, CDR2 SQIVND (reference sequence). V shed 6 bases and J 5 bases; nucleotides not matched to a gene: 18.

This clone came up a few times. This chain uses TRBV6-1 with TRBJ2-3, with D possibly TRBD1 on 6 matching bases. The CDR3 runs 15 residues. The germline V and J ends were trimmed by 6 bases and 4 bases, with 17 bases remaining between them. Germline CDR1 is MNHNS and CDR2 is SASEGT. In DNA, the CDR3 is TGTGCCAGCAGAATGGCAGGGGAGTTGGCAGATACGCAGTATTTT. It is translated as CASRMAGELADTQYF.

As regards this clone: At the DNA level, this CDR3 is encoded by other sequences in the same sample as well. The chain carries TRBV5-1 and TRBJ2-3, with 13 nucleotides matching TRBD2. The CDR3 runs to 17 residues. J was trimmed by 1 base and V by 4 bases; bases with no gene match: 6. The germline V gene has CDR1 SGHRS and CDR2 YFSETQ. The CDR3 bases are TGCGCCAGCAGCCCGGGACTAGCGGGGCCGGGCACAGATACGCAGTATTTT. This codes for CASSPGLAGPGTDTQYF.

The genes are TRBV5-4 and TRBJ2-5; D call uncertain. This CDR3 region has 16 residues. Germline lookup yields CDR1 SGHNT and CDR2 YYREEE (reference sequence). V was clipped by 1 base and J by 1 base, with 14 bases between them. The CDR3: CASSLRIATIQETQYF. CDR3 nucleotide sequence: TGTGCCAGCAGCTTGAGGATTGCCACCATCCAAGAGACCCAGTACTTC.

With regard to this clone: This likely reflects a read error, since a far larger clone is one base away. The J gene is TRBJ2-5, the V gene TRBV20-1, with TRBD1 as a possible D gene (6 bases). This CDR3 region has 11 residues. CDR1 and CDR2 (germline): DFQATT, SNEGSKA (reference sequence). CDR3 coding DNA: TGCAGCGGACAGTTAGGAGAGACCCAGCACTTC. Translated, it gives CSGQLGETQHF.

In nucleotides, the CDR3 is TGTGCCAGCAGTGTCACAGGGACAGATACGCAGTATTTT. This sequence encodes CASSVTGTDTQYF. V is TRBV28 and J is TRBJ2-3; tentatively, D is TRBD1 (6 bases). The germline V gene has CDR1 MDHEN and CDR2 SYDVKM. V gave up 5 bases and J gave up 3 bases, with 9 bases separating them. The CDR3 spans 13 residues. Filled out from reference TRBV28 and TRBJ2-3, the complete variable domain reads DVKVTQSSRYLVKRTGEKVFLECVQDMDHENMFWYRQDPGLGLRLIYFSYDVKMKEKGDIPEGYSVSREKKERFSLILESASTNQTSMYLCASSVTGTDTQYFGPGTRLTVL.

This sequence joins TRBV4-1 and TRBJ2-1, with D maybe TRBD2 (6 bases). V lost 3 bases to trimming and J lost 4 bases, with 13 bases between them. The germline CDR1 and CDR2 sequences are MGHRA and YSYEKL. The CDR3 covers 15 residues. This CDR3 is CASSQVAVEYNEQFF. As DNA, the CDR3 is TGCGCCAGCAGCCAGGTAGCGGTAGAATACAATGAGCAGTTCTTC.